These T cell receptor beta chains were read from a single sample in a study of vaccination effects on CD4 cells after COVID-19. These receptors' antigens are unknown. The repertoire was sequenced with immunoSEQ multiplex PCR; TCRdb's copy has only in-frame clones and lacks some. This table holds tens of thousands of clones, 65% to 80% found once. The sample was CD4+ T cells from PBMCs cultured without peptide, taken before COVID-19 vaccination. The receptors stem from a human donor who received a COVID-19 vaccine. The CDR3 runs from the conserved cysteine through the conserved F or W. The order of the fields is J gene, clone size, D gene, V gene, CDR3 DNA, CDR3 protein. A D gene is named only where the DNA matches it firmly. The size of a clone is reported for some rows only, either as once, few or many, or as a class for expanded clones.

TRBJ1-4	-	-	TRBV4-2	TGTGCCAGCAGCCAAGACGGGCTGGGGGGGCGAGCTGAAAAACTGTTTTTT	CASSQDGLGGRAEKLFF
TRBJ2-1	once	TRBD2	TRBV3-1/TRBV3-2	TGTGCCAGCAGCCAAGATTCCGGGCGGGGGGTTTACAATGAGCAGTTCTTC	CASSQDSGRGVYNEQFF
TRBJ2-3	-	-	TRBV5-4	TGTGCCAGCAGCTTCGGTAGGAACATCTATACAGATACGCAGTATTTT	CASSFGRNIYTDTQYF
TRBJ1-1	-	-	TRBV21-1	TGTGCCAGCAGCAACGACAGGGCCAACACTGAAGCTTTCTTT	CASSNDRANTEAFF
TRBJ1-2	few	-	TRBV30	TGTGCCTGGAACGGCTACACCTTC	CAWNGYTF
TRBJ1-3	-	-	TRBV6-5	TGTGCCAGCACGCTAGGAAACACCATATATTTT	CASTLGNTIYF
TRBJ2-7	few	TRBD2	TRBV7-2	TGTGCCAGCAGCTCATCAGCGGGGCCCTACGAGCAGTACTTC	CASSSSAGPYEQYF
TRBJ2-2	-	-	TRBV7-2	TGTGCCAGCAGCTCGTTCTCCCGTACTAGCACCGGGGAGCTGTTTTTT	CASSSFSRTSTGELFF
TRBJ2-7	-	-	TRBV12-1	TGTGCCAGCAGCCCCGGAACTAGCGGGAGGAGGTACGAGCAGTACTTC	CASSPGTSGRRYEQYF
TRBJ2-1	few	TRBD2	TRBV9	TGTGCCAGCAGCGTAGCGGGGGGGCCGATCGATGAGCAGTTCTTC	CASSVAGGPIDEQFF
TRBJ2-7	few	-	TRBV9	TGTGCCAGCAGCCCCCACGACGGATACGAGCAGTACTTC	CASSPHDGYEQYF
TRBJ1-5	-	-	TRBV27	TGTGCCAGCAGCCCCGGGACCTACATTAGCAATCAGCCCCAGCATTTT	CASSPGTYISNQPQHF
TRBJ2-1	-	TRBD2	TRBV4-1	TGCGCCAGCAGCCAAGTAACTGAGACTAGCGGGGGTCTTTATGAGCAGTTCTTC	CASSQVTETSGGLYEQFF
TRBJ2-1	-	-	TRBV3-1/TRBV3-2	TGTGCCAGCAGCCAAGGACGGTACAATGAGCAGTTCTTC	CASSQGRYNEQFF
TRBJ2-7	-	-	TRBV2	TGTGCCAGCAGGACGGACTATCCTACGACGGGGCAGTACTTC	CASRTDYPTTGQYF
TRBJ2-1	once	TRBD2	TRBV7-2	TGTGCCAGCAGCCGGGGTGTGCGGGGGGCCTACAATGAGCAGTTCTTC	CASSRGVRGAYNEQFF
TRBJ1-3	-	-	TRBV12-3/TRBV12-4	TGTGCCAGCAGTTTCTATCGGAACACCATATATTTT	CASSFYRNTIYF
TRBJ1-5	few	-	TRBV15	TGTGCCACCAGCCTGCTGCGGGGCAATCAGCCCCAGCATTTT	CATSLLRGNQPQHF
TRBJ2-5	-	TRBD2	TRBV2	TGTGCCAGCAGTGAGCGGAGCGGGAGGGTTTTAGAGACCCAGTACTTC	CASSERSGRVLETQYF
TRBJ1-2	-	-	TRBV5-1	TGCGCCAGCAGCGATGGCCCGGGGGGCTACACCTTC	CASSDGPGGYTF
TRBJ2-5	once	-	TRBV6-5	TGTGCCAGCAGTCTCTTTCAGGCGGGGACCCAGTACTTC	CASSLFQAGTQYF
TRBJ2-4	-	-	TRBV2	TGTGCCAGCAGTCCCCGCGGCCCAGCCAAAAACATTCAGTACTTC	CASSPRGPAKNIQYF
TRBJ2-3	-	TRBD2	TRBV7-3	TGTGCCAGCAGCCGGCGGACTAGCGGCACAGATACGCAGTATTTT	CASSRRTSGTDTQYF
TRBJ1-3	-	-	TRBV7-8	TGTGCCAGCAGCTTCTTAGTCGGTGGAAACACCATATATTTT	CASSFLVGGNTIYF
TRBJ1-2	once	-	TRBV12-3/TRBV12-4	TGTGCCAGCAGTTTAGGGGGTTATTATGGCTACACCTTC	CASSLGGYYGYTF
TRBJ2-3	-	-	TRBV5-1	TGCGCCAGCAGCTTGGGGGTTAGAGGGGACAAACATACGCAGTATTTT	CASSLGVRGDKHTQYF
TRBJ1-2	-	-	TRBV7-2	TGTGCCAGCAGCTTAGAGTCGGGGGGAAACTATGGCTACACCTTC	CASSLESGGNYGYTF
TRBJ2-2	-	-	TRBV6-2/TRBV6-3	TGTGCCAGCACCCCAAGGACAGGAGGGGAGCGGCTCACCGGGGAGCTGTTTTTT	CASTPRTGGERLTGELFF
TRBJ1-2	few	TRBD1	TRBV12-3/TRBV12-4	TGTGCCAGCAGCCGAACAGGGGACCGGCTCAACACCTTC	CASSRTGDRLNTF
TRBJ1-2	-	TRBD1	TRBV5-6	TGTGCCAGCAGGGCCCAGGGGGGATCAGGCTACACCTTC	CASRAQGGSGYTF
TRBJ1-1	-	-	TRBV10-3	TGTGCCATCAGTGAGACCCCCACCCCCGAAGCTTTCTTT	CAISETPTPEAFF
TRBJ2-1	-	-	TRBV6-1	TGTGCCAGCAGTGAAGTGGGCAGGGGTATTCGCAATGAGCAGTTCTTC	CASSEVGRGIRNEQFF
TRBJ1-2	-	TRBD1	TRBV27	TGTGCCAGCAGTTTAGGGACAGGGCGTTTTACAGGCTACACCTTC	CASSLGTGRFTGYTF
TRBJ2-7	-	-	TRBV4-2	TGTGCCAGCAGCCAAAGGGACACGGGGTACGAGCAGTACTTC	CASSQRDTGYEQYF
TRBJ2-2	-	TRBD2	TRBV7-9	TGTGCCAGCCGAACTAGCGGTTACACCGGGGAGCTGTTTTTT	CASRTSGYTGELFF
TRBJ2-3	-	TRBD2	TRBV7-8	TGTGCCAGCAGCTTATTGGGGACTAGCGGGGGCCGCCGCACAGATACGCAGTATTTT	CASSLLGTSGGRRTDTQYF
TRBJ2-5	-	TRBD1	TRBV12-3/TRBV12-4	TGTGCCAGCAGTCAGGGGGCAGAGACCCAGTACTTC	CASSQGAETQYF
TRBJ2-2	few	-	TRBV19	TGTGCCAGTAGTATAGGCCCCGGCTCGGGACGGTCGAACACCGGGGAGCTGTTTTTT	CASSIGPGSGRSNTGELFF
TRBJ1-1	-	-	TRBV11-2	TGTGCCAGCAGCTTAGGGAGTGGGGGGTACACTGAAGCTTTCTTT	CASSLGSGGYTEAFF
TRBJ1-5	-	TRBD1	TRBV19	TGTGCCAGTCACCCCCCCGGGACAGGGATCAATCAGCCCCAGCATTTT	CASHPPGTGINQPQHF
TRBJ2-4	-	TRBD1	TRBV5-6	TGTGCCAGCGGTCGACAGGGGGAAAACATTCAGTACTTC	CASGRQGENIQYF
TRBJ1-6	-	TRBD1	TRBV19	TGTGCCAGTAGTGACACAGGGGACTATTCACCCCTCCACTTT	CASSDTGDYSPLHF
TRBJ1-6	-	-	TRBV4-1	TGCGCCAGCAGCCGACAAGTGGCACAGGGTAATTCACCCCTCCACTTT	CASSRQVAQGNSPLHF
TRBJ1-1	-	-	TRBV5-6	TGTGCCAGCACCTTGGCAGCCACGAACACTGAAGCTTTCTTT	CASTLAATNTEAFF
TRBJ1-3	few	-	TRBV14	TGTGCCAGCCGCCGGACGAACACCATATATTTT	CASRRTNTIYF
TRBJ2-7	few	TRBD1	TRBV7-2	TGTGCCAGCAGCCCGGGACAGGGGCCCGAGCAGTACTTC	CASSPGQGPEQYF
TRBJ2-7	-	TRBD2	TRBV5-1	TGCGCCAGCAGCCGGACCCCGCAGACTAGCGGGAGCTCGGGCTACGAGCAGTACTTC	CASSRTPQTSGSSGYEQYF
TRBJ2-3	-	-	TRBV24-1	TGTGCCACCAGTGATTTTAGGTCAGACACAGATACGCAGTATTTT	CATSDFRSDTDTQYF
TRBJ1-5	once	TRBD1	TRBV7-2	TGTGCCAGCAGCCCAGGACAGGCCAATCAGCCCCAGCATTTT	CASSPGQANQPQHF
TRBJ2-7	-	-	TRBV4-1	TGCGCCAGCAGCCAAGACCCGGGGGGCCTGAGAAACTCCGAGCAGTACTTC	CASSQDPGGLRNSEQYF
TRBJ1-5	once	-	TRBV6-5	TGTGCCAGCAGTTACACAGGGAGCAATCAGCCCCAGCATTTT	CASSYTGSNQPQHF
TRBJ2-2	-	-	TRBV3-1/TRBV3-2	TGTGCCAGCAGCCAAGCGGGGGTCGACACCGGGGAGCTGTTTTTT	CASSQAGVDTGELFF
TRBJ2-1	once	TRBD1	TRBV27	TGTGCCAGCAGTCGACAGGGGGTTTACAATGAGCAGTTCTTC	CASSRQGVYNEQFF
TRBJ2-2	-	-	TRBV2	TGTGCCAGCAGCCGTGGTCCCGCGAACACCGGGGAGCTGTTTTTT	CASSRGPANTGELFF
TRBJ2-1	-	-	TRBV9	TGTGCCAGCAGCCCGGCTCTCAATGAGCAGTTCTTC	CASSPALNEQFF